The 22 T cell receptor beta chains below were found in one sample sequenced in a study of T cell responses to AZD1222 COVID-19 vaccine. Here immunoSEQ multiplex PCR was the method, and the copy in TCRdb shows in-frame clones only, minus some. The table lists around 86,000 clones, around 90% of them singletons, with around 8% in the top ten. This specimen was peripheral blood, taken on day 0 of AZD1222 vaccination. The receptors were gathered from an adult in good health.

The rearrangement uses TRBV3-1 (or the pseudogene TRBV3-2) and TRBJ1-2; 8 nucleotides line up with TRBD1. CDR1 is LGHDT and CDR2 is YNNKEL in the germline V gene (reference sequence). The junction had 6 bases not matched to a gene; V was cut back by 4 bases and J by 8 bases. This CDR3 has 13 amino acids. The CDR3: CASSLRQGRGYTF. The CDR3 region has the DNA TGTGCCAGCAGCCTTCGACAGGGGCGGGGCTACACCTTC.

The chain has TRBV6-5 and TRBJ2-1; D perhaps matches TRBD2 (6 bases). Trimming pared 6 bases from V and 5 bases from J, leaving 17 bases between. Germline V lookup: CDR1 MNHEY, CDR2 SVGAGI. This CDR3 comprises 15 residues. The CDR3 region has the DNA TGTGCCAGCAGCCCCCTTGGAGGGGCTAACAATGAGCAGTTCTTC. Translated: CASSPLGGANNEQFF.

This chain links TRBV7-9 with TRBJ2-1; tentatively, D is TRBD2 (7 bases). V dropped 5 bases and J dropped 8 bases, with 16 bases sitting between them. Germline V lookup: CDR1 SEHNR, CDR2 FQNEAQ (reference sequence). The length of the CDR3 is 14 residues. CDR3 in amino acids: CASSRLGGGDEQFF. CDR3 nucleotide sequence: TGTGCCAGCAGCCGACTAGGCGGGGGCGATGAGCAGTTCTTC.

With respect to this clone: The conserved phenylalanine or tryptophan is not found at the CDR3 terminus, so this likely reflects a read error. The DNA is omitted, as the CDR3 cannot be located on it reliably, and the CDR3 follows TCRdb's listing. CDR3: CASSGVGGEFSL. The chain recombines TRBV10-2 with TRBJ2-7; TRBD1 is the table's D call, not checked against the DNA. Counting both end residues, the CDR3 totals 12 amino acids. Germline CDR1 WSHSY, CDR2 SAAADI.

The rearrangement joins TRBV2 to TRBJ1-2; 8 bases are a match to TRBD1. V gave up 7 bases and J gave up 1 base; unmatched junction bases: 5. This CDR3 has 14 residues. CDR1 is SNHLY, CDR2 FYNNEI, per germline. CDR3 sequence (DNA): TGTGCCAGCAAGCGACAGGGGAATAACTATGGCTACACCTTC. Protein: CASKRQGNNYGYTF. The entire variable domain, with the rest obtained from reference TRBV2 and TRBJ1-2, is as follows: EPEVTQTPSHQVTQMGQEVILRCVPISNHLYFYWYRQILGQKVEFLVSFYNNEISEKSEIFDDQFSVERPDGSNFTLKIRSTKLEDSAMYFCASKRQGNNYGYTFGSGTRLTVV.

The chain carries TRBV15 and TRBJ1-2; no clear D gene. V was shortened by 8 bases and J by 5 bases, with 24 bases between the two germline ends. Germline assignment: CDR1 LNHNV and CDR2 YYDKDF (reference sequence). The CDR3 has 16 residues. In DNA form, the CDR3 reads TGTGCCACCTCAACTACTCCTGCAGGATTAGAATATGGCTACACCTTC. Translated: CATSTTPAGLEYGYTF.

The chain joins TRBV19 to TRBJ2-7, with 10 positions matching TRBD1. The CDR3 contains 15 residues. V was clipped by 7 bases and J by 3 bases; unmatched bases: 9. The germline V gene encodes CDR1 LNHDA and CDR2 SQIVND (reference sequence). CDR3 in amino acids: CASTYRGTGVYEQYF. The CDR3 DNA is TGTGCCAGTACCTATCGTGGGACAGGGGTCTACGAGCAGTACTTC.

This chain joins TRBV11-2 and TRBJ1-1, with D unresolved. The V gene lost 2 bases and the J gene lost 0 bases, with 7 bases spanning the gap. Germline assignment: CDR1 SGHAT and CDR2 FQNNGV. The CDR3 is 14 amino acids. For the CDR3, the DNA is TGTGCCAGCAGCTTAAGGACGGTGAACACTGAAGCTTTCTTT. As protein: CASSLRTVNTEAFF.

The V and J genes are TRBV9 and TRBJ1-1; TRBD1 agrees at 7 bases. CDR1 is SGDLS and CDR2 is YYNGEE in the germline V gene. V trimming: 0 bases; J trimming: 12 bases; junction bases outside the gene matches: 5. The CDR3 is 12 amino acids. CDR3 in DNA: TGTGCCAGCAGCGTAGTGCAGGGGGGGACTTTCTTT. This translates into CASSVVQGGTFF.

V and J are TRBV19 and TRBJ2-7, with 8 bases lining up with TRBD1. The germline V gene encodes CDR1 LNHDA and CDR2 SQIVND (reference sequence). This CDR3 comprises 14 residues. The J segment lost 3 bases and the V segment lost 1 base, leaving 2 bases of the junction unmatched. The CDR3: CASSIGQGNYEQYF. CDR3 in DNA: TGTGCCAGTAGTATAGGACAGGGGAACTACGAGCAGTACTTC.

The chain uses TRBV2 and TRBJ2-3; 10 bases match TRBD1. The ends lost 7 bases at V and 5 bases at J; junction bases unmatched: 6. Germline CDR1 reads SNHLY; CDR2 reads FYNNEI. The CDR3 is 14 amino acids. The CDR3 region is CASTQTGGLDTQYF. CDR3 nucleotides: TGTGCCAGCACTCAGACAGGGGGCTTAGATACGCAGTATTTT.

The chain uses TRBV7-8 and TRBJ2-1; 7 bases are shared with TRBD1. Germline CDR1 reads SGHVS; CDR2 reads FQNEAQ. The CDR3 is made up of 16 amino acids. V shed 5 bases, J shed 0 bases, and the junction held 7 bases outside the gene matches. CDR3 protein: CASSARQGGSYNEQFF. The CDR3 DNA reads as TGTGCCAGCAGCGCTCGACAGGGTGGCTCCTACAATGAGCAGTTCTTC.

As concerns this clone: Compared with germline, one end of the junction differs, possibly owing to a read error. This chain connects TRBV5-1 to TRBJ2-1, with D maybe TRBD2 (7 bases). Germline CDR1 reads SGHRS; CDR2 reads YFSETQ. The CDR3 sequence is 15 residues long. Here the CDR3 DNA reads TGCGCCACCAGCCTCGGGGGGCAATCCTACAATGAGCAGTTCTTC. It codes for CATSLGGQSYNEQFF. The full variable domain, with the rest looked up from reference TRBV5-1 and TRBJ2-1, is KAGVTQTPRYLIKTRGQQVTLSCSPISGHRSVSWYQQTPGQGLQFLFEYFSETQRNKGNFPGRFSGRQFSNSRSEMNVSTLELGDSALYLCATSLGGQSYNEQFFGPGTRLTVL.

The genes are TRBV23-1 and TRBJ1-5; 10 positions agree with TRBD1. TRBV23-1 is an open reading frame, and its role is uncertain. This CDR3 comprises 18 residues. V gave up 4 bases and J gave up 2 bases; unmatched junction bases: 11. The CDR3 sequence: CASSPRTGGRWGNQPQHF. CDR3 bases: TGCGCCAGCAGTCCCCGGACAGGGGGACGCTGGGGCAATCAGCCCCAGCATTTT.

The chain joins TRBV10-3 to TRBJ2-7; D is ambiguous. Per the germline V gene, CDR1 is ENHRY and CDR2 is SYGVKD. This CDR3 contains 12 residues. Trimming stripped 3 bases from V and 5 bases from J, with 8 bases between. This CDR3 reads CAISDKGNEQYF. CDR3 in DNA: TGTGCCATCAGTGATAAGGGAAACGAGCAGTACTTC.

The V gene is TRBV4-3, the J gene TRBJ1-3, with TRBD1 as a possible D gene (5 bases). The V gene's germline CDR1 is LGHNA and CDR2 YSLEER. The CDR3 loop spans 16 amino acids. V lost 0 bases and J 2 bases, leaving 11 bases between the germline ends. The CDR3 sequence: CASSQDRVTAGNTIYF. In DNA form, the CDR3 reads TGCGCCAGCAGCCAAGACCGGGTGACAGCTGGAAACACCATATATTTT.

V and J are TRBV6-5 and TRBJ1-2; 7 nucleotides align to TRBD1. The CDR3 has 15 amino acids. The trim removed 6 bases at V and 6 bases at J, leaving 13 bases unmatched. Germline assignment: CDR1 MNHEY and CDR2 SVGAGI. The CDR3 loop is CASSASPGRGDGYTF. The CDR3 region has the DNA TGTGCCAGCAGCGCCTCCCCGGGCAGGGGGGATGGCTACACCTTC.

The rearrangement uses TRBV5-8 and TRBJ2-5; D gene uncertain. CDR1 SGHTS and CDR2 YDEGEE come from the germline V gene. V shed 1 base and J shed 0 bases, with 4 bases lying between them. This CDR3 region has 13 residues. CDR3 in amino acids: CASSLFHQETQYF. The CDR3, as DNA: TGTGCCAGCAGCTTGTTCCACCAAGAGACCCAGTACTTC.

This rearrangement joins TRBV4-3 to TRBJ1-3, with a weak D call TRBD1 (5 bases). This CDR3 has 16 residues. CDR1 is LGHNA and CDR2 is YSLEER in the germline V gene. V shed 1 base and J shed 1 base, with 11 bases lying between them. This CDR3 is CASSQGAGGSGNTIYF. CDR3 DNA sequence: TGCGCCAGCAGCCAAGGGGCGGGGGGGTCTGGAAACACCATATATTTT.

This rearrangement joins TRBV6-1 to TRBJ1-4; unclear D gene. The CDR3 consists of 16 residues. V lost 3 bases and J 0 bases, leaving 11 bases between the germline ends. From germline, CDR1 is MNHNS and CDR2 SASEGT. The chain's CDR3 is CASSDLSKATNEKLFF. The CDR3 DNA sequence: TGTGCCAGCAGTGACCTATCTAAAGCAACTAATGAAAAACTGTTTTTT.

The J gene is TRBJ1-4, the V gene TRBV7-9, with D perhaps matching TRBD1 (5 bases). Germline V gives CDR1 SEHNR, CDR2 FQNEAQ (reference sequence). This CDR3 contains 17 residues. Trimming stripped 2 bases from V and 8 bases from J, with 21 bases between. The CDR3 DNA follows: TGTGCCAGCAGCTTAATGGGGACCGGGGCTAAGGGGGAAAAACTGTTTTTT. It translates to CASSLMGTGAKGEKLFF.

This chain links TRBV30 with TRBJ1-1; 11 bases agree with TRBD1. J was trimmed by 11 bases and V by 5 bases; bases with no gene match: 13. The germline V gene encodes CDR1 GTSNPN and CDR2 SVGIG (reference sequence). The CDR3 is 14 amino acids. CDR3 coding DNA: TGTGCCTGGGGGACCGGGACAGGGGGGCGTCGGGCTTTCTTT. Encoded protein: CAWGTGTGGRRAFF.